Following are 16 T cell receptor beta chains from one sample sequenced in a study of blood T cell repertoires in COVID-19. Using immunoSEQ multiplex PCR, the repertoire was profiled, and TCRdb retains in-frame clones only, with some absent. Among a few hundred thousand clones, less than 90% were seen once, and the ten largest hold just under 20%. The sample taken for sequencing was peripheral blood. These receptors originate from a man aged 25 to 40 with active or convalescent COVID-19.

The V and J genes are TRBV7-2 and TRBJ2-7; 9 bases line up with TRBD1. Germline loops: CDR1 SGHTA, CDR2 FQGNSA. The ends lost 2 bases at V and 3 bases at J; junction bases unmatched: 11. The CDR3 is made up of 17 amino acids. DNA for the CDR3: TGTGCCAGCAGCTTAAATCCTACCCTGGGACAGGGCTACGAGCAGTACTTC. Protein sequence: CASSLNPTLGQGYEQYF. Drawing the rest from reference TRBV7-2 and TRBJ2-7, the complete variable domain is GAGVSQSPSNKVTEKGKDVELRCDPISGHTALYWYRQSLGQGLEFLIYFQGNSAPDKSGLPSDRFSAERTGGSVSTLTIQRTQQEDSAVYLCASSLNPTLGQGYEQYFGPGTRLTVT.

CDR3 nucleotide sequence: TGTGCCAGCAGCGTAGTTTCTTCGGCGGGAGGGCCTAAAGATGAGCAGTTCTTC. As protein: CASSVVSSAGGPKDEQFF. This chain links TRBV9 with TRBJ2-1, with 9 nucleotides matching TRBD2. The CDR3 extends over 18 amino acids. Germline V gene sequence: CDR1 SGDLS, CDR2 YYNGEE. The V and J ends lost 0 bases and 8 bases, in that order; junction bases with no gene match: 15. Complete variable domain (other parts from reference TRBV9 and TRBJ2-1): DSGVTQTPKHLITATGQRVTLRCSPRSGDLSVYWYQQSLDQGLQFLIQYYNGEERAKGNILERFSAQQFPDLHSELNLSSLELGDSALYFCASSVVSSAGGPKDEQFFGPGTRLTVL.

The V and J genes are TRBV4-3 and TRBJ2-3; no clear D. Germline CDR1 and CDR2: LGHNA and YSLEER. The CDR3 extends over 12 amino acids. V gave up 3 bases and J gave up 14 bases, with 15 bases separating them. The CDR3 region is CASSQPASPPYF. The DNA for the CDR3 is TGCGCCAGCAGCCAGCCCGCTAGTCCCCCGTATTTT.

This chain connects TRBV12-3 or TRBV12-4 to TRBJ2-1; the D is unclear. The CDR3 is 12 residues long. Between the trimmed V and J ends, which lost 6 bases and 12 bases, there was a span of 15 bases. CDR3 residues: CASSLAPAGQFF. The CDR3 nucleotides read TGTGCCAGCAGCCTTGCCCCCGCCGGGCAGTTCTTC.

This clone was seen a few times. V and J are TRBV6-2 or TRBV6-3 and TRBJ2-7; TRBD1 matches at 10 bases. The germline gives CDR1 MNHEY, CDR2 SVGEGT. The ends lost 5 bases at V and 2 bases at J; junction bases unmatched: 9. This CDR3 is built from 16 residues. The CDR3 bases are TGTGCCAGCAGTCTTGGGACAGGGGCACAAACCTACGAGCAGTACTTC. This codes for CASSLGTGAQTYEQYF.

The CDR3 is CASSTGTGNTGELFF. In DNA, the CDR3 is TGTGCCAGCAGCACCGGGACAGGGAACACCGGGGAGCTGTTTTTT. J is TRBJ2-2 and V is TRBV7-7, with 8 positions matching TRBD1. Germline V gene sequence: CDR1 SSHAT, CDR2 FNYEAQ (reference sequence). The CDR3 loop spans 15 amino acids. The V and J ends lost 5 bases and 1 base, in that order; junction bases with no gene match: 3.

The chain recombines TRBV4-1 with TRBJ1-5; D uncertain. This CDR3 has 15 residues. CDR1 is MGHRA and CDR2 is YSYEKL in the germline V gene. Trimming took 3 bases from V and 2 from J, leaving 11 bases between them. As DNA, the CDR3 is TGCGCCAGCAGCCAGATCCTGGCCGGCAATCAGCCCCAGCATTTT. It yields the protein CASSQILAGNQPQHF.

The rearrangement uses TRBV3-1 (or the pseudogene TRBV3-2) and TRBJ1-3; TRBD1 matches 8 bases. The CDR3 loop spans 15 amino acids. The ends lost 6 bases at V and 4 bases at J; junction bases unmatched: 8. Germline V gene lookup returns CDR1 LGHDT and CDR2 YNNKEL (reference sequence). CDR3: CASSPQGARGNTIYF. DNA for the CDR3: TGTGCCAGCAGTCCTCAGGGGGCGCGAGGAAACACCATATATTTT.

This clone has a single count. The chain carries TRBV7-2 and TRBJ2-1; 12 nucleotides line up with TRBD2. The germline gives CDR1 SGHTA, CDR2 FQGNSA. J gave up 6 bases and V 5 bases, and 2 bases lay outside the gene matches. CDR3 length: 14 amino acids. The CDR3 here is CASSKTSGSNEQFF. The CDR3, as DNA: TGTGCCAGCAGCAAGACTAGCGGGAGCAATGAGCAGTTCTTC.

The chain joins TRBV24-1 to TRBJ1-3; 7 nucleotides match TRBD1. The CDR3 length is 16 residues. J lost 3 bases, V lost 5 bases, and 9 bases had no gene match. The germline CDR1 and CDR2 sequences are KGHDR and SFDVKD. CDR3 region: CATSAEEGDSGNTIYF. CDR3 sequence (DNA): TGTGCCACCAGTGCCGAAGAGGGGGACAGTGGAAACACCATATATTTT.

This clone occurred a few times. V usage is TRBV5-6 and J usage is TRBJ1-5; TRBD1 matches 7 bases. Germline lookup yields CDR1 SGHDT and CDR2 YYEEEE. Trimming cost V 3 bases and J 0 bases; bases outside gene matches: 12. This CDR3 is built from 18 residues. This CDR3 reads CASSSGTDSLYSNQPQHF. The DNA for the CDR3 is TGTGCCAGCAGCTCCGGGACAGATTCGCTTTATAGCAATCAGCCCCAGCATTTT.

The chain couples TRBV2 to TRBJ1-1, with D unresolved. Per germline, CDR1 SNHLY and CDR2 FYNNEI. Deletions cut 10 bases from V and 1 base from J, with 10 bases between. CDR3 length: 12 amino acids. The CDR3 is CATSRQNTEAFF. CDR3 coding DNA: TGTGCCACTTCTCGACAGAACACTGAAGCTTTCTTT.

The chain carries TRBV6-5 and TRBJ1-6; 8 bases are shared with TRBD1. The junction had 7 bases not matched to a gene; V was cut back by 6 bases and J by 9 bases. The CDR3 totals 14 residues. Germline CDR1 reads MNHEY; CDR2 reads SVGAGI. CDR3 DNA sequence: TGTGCCAGCAGCCGGACAGGGCGCTCTTCACCCCTCCACTTT. Translation: CASSRTGRSSPLHF.

This sequence joins TRBV6-2 or TRBV6-3 and TRBJ2-7, with 8 positions matching TRBD1. CDR3 length: 14 residues. Germline values: CDR1 MNHEY, CDR2 SVGEGT. V lost 3 bases, J lost 4 bases, and 5 bases stayed unmatched. The chain's CDR3 is CASSYFDRGYEQYF. The CDR3 bases are TGTGCCAGCAGTTATTTCGACAGGGGATACGAGCAGTACTTC.

V usage is TRBV5-1 and J usage is TRBJ1-6; D is possibly TRBD1 (6 bases). Germline values: CDR1 SGHRS, CDR2 YFSETQ. The V gene lost 1 base and the J gene lost 6 bases, with 14 bases spanning the gap. The CDR3 length is 16 residues. CDR3: CASSLNTGFSNSPLHF. CDR3 sequence (DNA): TGCGCCAGCAGCTTGAACACAGGGTTTTCTAATTCACCCCTCCACTTT.

V gene TRBV2 combines with J gene TRBJ1-4; D not resolved. The CDR3 has 15 amino acids. CDR1 is SNHLY and CDR2 is FYNNEI in the germline V gene. Trimming cost V 4 bases and J 8 bases, with 17 bases left between them. The CDR3 reads CASSAEVGRGEKLFF. The CDR3 bases are TGTGCCAGCAGTGCGGAAGTGGGGAGAGGGGAAAAACTGTTTTTT.